Shown below are 24 T cell receptor beta chains from a single sample sequenced in a study of beta chain features in type 1 diabetes. Expressed TCRB transcripts got sequenced, as all isolated RNA was reverse transcribed. Only in-frame clones appear in the TCRdb table, and some are missing; sequencing was by immunoSEQ multiplex PCR. The sample carries 310,000 or so clones, approximately 8% recorded once. The material sequenced was central memory CD4+ T cells from blood. Receptors originate from a young woman in good health.

This clone has more than one count but fewer than ten. The chain carries TRBV29-1 and TRBJ2-7; TRBD1 matches at 7 bases. Germline assignment: CDR1 SQVTM and CDR2 ANQGSEA. This CDR3 contains 13 residues. V dropped 3 bases and J dropped 5; count of bases not matched to a gene: 7. CDR3 sequence: CSVDVGGGHEQYF. The CDR3 nucleotides read TGCAGCGTTGATGTAGGGGGCGGGCACGAGCAGTACTTC.

A few counts support this clone. This rearrangement joins TRBV9 to TRBJ2-1, with a possible D match to TRBD1 (6 bases). Germline CDR1 reads SGDLS; CDR2 reads YYNGEE. The CDR3 is 13 amino acids. Trimming left V 3 bases short and J 7 bases short, with 11 bases between. CDR3 residues: CASSGPTGNEQFF. CDR3 DNA: TGTGCCAGCAGCGGCCCGACAGGAAATGAGCAGTTCTTC.

The sample holds a few counts of this clone. The chain joins TRBV18 to TRBJ2-1; D may be TRBD1 (8 bases). The CDR3 extends over 17 amino acids. Trimming took 3 bases from V and 6 from J, leaving 21 bases between them. The V gene's germline CDR1 is KGHSH and CDR2 LQKENI. CDR3 loop: CASSPTYRGGSANEQFF. Written as DNA, the CDR3 is TGTGCCAGCTCACCTACATACAGGGGGGGTTCGGCCAATGAGCAGTTCTTC. The complete variable domain, with remaining parts taken from reference TRBV18 and TRBJ2-1, reads NAGVMQNPRHLVRRRGQEARLRCSPMKGHSHVYWYRQLPEEGLKFMVYLQKENIIDESGMPKERFSAEFPKEGPSILRIQQVVRGDSAAYFCASSPTYRGGSANEQFFGPGTRLTVL.

This clone showed up just a few times. J is TRBJ2-5 and V is TRBV7-2; TRBD1 matches 8 bases. J was trimmed by 2 bases and V by 4 bases; bases with no gene match: 3. This CDR3 is 14 amino acids long. Looked up from germline, CDR1 is SGHTA and CDR2 is FQGNSA. CDR3: CASSWGTGQETQYF. The DNA for the CDR3 is TGTGCCAGCAGCTGGGGGACAGGTCAAGAGACCCAGTACTTC.

This clone has only a few counts. This chain connects TRBV18 to TRBJ2-7; 8 bases line up with TRBD2. Per germline, CDR1 KGHSH and CDR2 LQKENI. Germline trimming cut 6 bases from V and 2 bases from J; bases unmatched to any gene: 6. The CDR3 sequence is 14 residues long. CDR3: CASSPGTSAYEQYF. CDR3 bases: TGTGCCAGCTCCCCCGGGACTAGTGCCTACGAGCAGTACTTC.

This clone was recorded many times. The chain has TRBV7-3 and TRBJ2-1; D unresolved. Germline CDR1 and CDR2: SGHTA and FQGTGA. The V end was cut by 5 bases, the J end by 9 bases, with 11 bases between. The CDR3 covers 12 residues. CDR3 amino acids: CASSQMNGEQFF. The DNA of the CDR3 is TGTGCCAGCAGCCAGATGAACGGTGAGCAGTTCTTC.

The table lists this clone with a few counts. The gene calls are TRBV7-8 and TRBJ1-2, with no clear D. In germline, CDR1 is SGHVS, CDR2 FQNEAQ. The CDR3 spans 13 residues. V lost 5 bases and J lost 2, with 9 bases in between. CDR3 in DNA: TGTGCCAGCAGCCTATACACGAACTATGGCTACACCTTC. It is translated as CASSLYTNYGYTF. Variable domain in full (rest from reference TRBV7-8 and TRBJ1-2): GAGVSQSPRYKVAKRGQDVALRCDPISGHVSLFWYQQALGQGPEFLTYFQNEAQLDKSGLPSDRFFAERPEGSVSTLKIQRTQQEDSAVYLCASSLYTNYGYTFGSGTRLTVV.

This clone was seen ten or more times. The rearrangement uses TRBV5-4 and TRBJ2-3; no reliable D call. The CDR3 is 15 residues long. Trimming pared 3 bases from V and 1 base from J, leaving 12 bases between. Germline CDR1 reads SGHNT; CDR2 reads YYREEE (reference sequence). This CDR3 reads CASSWRGPGTDTQYF. In DNA, the CDR3 is TGTGCCAGCAGCTGGCGCGGCCCAGGCACAGATACGCAGTATTTT.

This clone occurred a few times. V is TRBV19 and J is TRBJ2-3; 7 bases align to TRBD2. This CDR3 contains 15 residues. V gave up 7 bases and J gave up 0 bases; unmatched junction bases: 7. CDR1 and CDR2 (germline): LNHDA, SQIVND (reference sequence). The DNA of the CDR3 is TGTGCCAGTAATGTGGGAGGGCGGAGCACAGATACGCAGTATTTT. Protein product: CASNVGGRSTDTQYF.

Regarding this clone: Other nucleotide sequences from this sample produce the same CDR3. The chain joins TRBV7-8 to TRBJ1-1; no reliable D call. Germline V gene data show CDR1 as SGHVS and CDR2 as FQNEAQ. Trimming took off 1 base at V and 1 base at J, with 7 bases between the two ends. The CDR3 loop spans 14 amino acids. CDR3 region: CASSLVTGNTEAFF. As DNA, the CDR3 is TGTGCCAGCAGCTTAGTGACTGGGAACACTGAAGCTTTCTTT.

This clone was seen only a few times. The chain has TRBV7-2 and TRBJ2-1; 9 bases align to TRBD2. The CDR3 is 13 amino acids. Germline V gene data show CDR1 as SGHTA and CDR2 as FQGNSA. V shed 5 bases and J 10 bases; nucleotides not matched to a gene: 6. The CDR3, as DNA: TGTGCCAGCAGCATCGCCCTAGCGGGAGAGCAGTTCTTC. Protein product: CASSIALAGEQFF.

This clone was detected only a few times. The genes are TRBV28 and TRBJ2-2, with 9 nucleotides matching TRBD1. The CDR3 has 15 amino acids. Per the germline V gene, CDR1 is MDHEN and CDR2 is SYDVKM. V shed 1 base, J shed 8 bases, and the junction held 5 bases outside the gene matches. The CDR3 nucleotides are TGTGCCAGCAGTTTATCTGGGACAGGGAGAGGGGAGCTGTTTTTT. Its translation is CASSLSGTGRGELFF. Supplemented by reference TRBV28 and TRBJ2-2, the full variable domain reads DVKVTQSSRYLVKRTGEKVFLECVQDMDHENMFWYRQDPGLGLRLIYFSYDVKMKEKGDIPEGYSVSREKKERFSLILESASTNQTSMYLCASSLSGTGRGELFFGEGSRLTVL.

This clone has at least ten counts. CDR3 region: CSSRVGGYNEQFF. The CDR3 DNA reads as TGCAGCTCGAGGGTCGGAGGCTACAATGAGCAGTTCTTC. The V and J genes are TRBV29-1 and TRBJ2-1, with a weak D call TRBD2 (5 bases). Trimming stripped 8 bases from V and 3 bases from J, with 14 bases between. The CDR3 has 13 residues. Germline V gene lookup returns CDR1 SQVTM and CDR2 ANQGSEA.

This chain links TRBV7-2 with TRBJ1-4, with D perhaps TRBD1 (6 bases). The CDR3 has 15 amino acids. Germline V lookup: CDR1 SGHTA, CDR2 FQGNSA. Trimming pared 1 base from V and 10 bases from J, leaving 16 bases between. The CDR3 protein is CASSLVPGGPGKLFF. DNA for the CDR3: TGTGCCAGCAGCTTAGTCCCGGGGGGGCCGGGAAAACTGTTTTTT.

The chain combines TRBV6-1 with TRBJ2-3, with 7 bases that match TRBD1. The CDR3 totals 13 residues. Germline-derived CDR1 and CDR2 are MNHNS and SASEGT. The V gene end was trimmed by 3 bases and the J gene end by 7 bases; junction bases not matched to a gene: 4. Here the CDR3 reads CASSDRQGHTQYF. CDR3 sequence (DNA): TGTGCCAGCAGTGATAGACAGGGCCATACGCAGTATTTT.

The chain recombines TRBV7-2 with TRBJ1-1; 9 bases fit TRBD1. V was pared by 5 bases and J by 11 bases, with 9 bases of the junction left unmatched. The CDR3 totals 13 residues. Germline V lookup: CDR1 SGHTA, CDR2 FQGNSA. CDR3 region: CASSQRTGEGAFF. In DNA, the CDR3 is TGTGCCAGCAGCCAACGGACAGGGGAGGGGGCTTTCTTT. The full variable domain, in which reference TRBV7-2 and TRBJ1-1 provide the parts outside the CDR3, is GAGVSQSPSNKVTEKGKDVELRCDPISGHTALYWYRQSLGQGLEFLIYFQGNSAPDKSGLPSDRFSAERTGGSVSTLTIQRTQQEDSAVYLCASSQRTGEGAFFGQGTRLTVV.

The genes are TRBV19 and TRBJ1-2; 8 nucleotides agree with TRBD1. CDR1 LNHDA and CDR2 SQIVND come from the germline V gene (reference sequence). The J segment lost 8 bases and the V segment lost 7 bases, leaving 6 bases of the junction unmatched. This CDR3 region has 12 residues. The CDR3 reads CASIGQGKGYTF. CDR3 nucleotide sequence: TGTGCCAGTATCGGACAGGGAAAGGGCTACACCTTC.

The chain couples TRBV9 to TRBJ2-7; the match to TRBD1 covers 9 bases. The V gene end was trimmed by 3 bases and the J gene end by 2 bases; junction bases not matched to a gene: 21. Germline loops: CDR1 SGDLS, CDR2 YYNGEE. The length of the CDR3 is 20 residues. The CDR3 loop reads CASSDNRDRELLANTYEQYF. The CDR3 DNA reads TGTGCCAGCAGCGATAACCGGGACAGGGAGTTACTAGCGAACACCTACGAGCAGTACTTC.

This clone was detected many times. Within the sample, other DNA sequences also encode this same CDR3. The chain joins TRBV28 to TRBJ2-5; TRBD1 aligns across 10 bases. The CDR3 contains 14 residues. CDR1 is MDHEN and CDR2 is SYDVKM in the germline V gene. Trimming at V came to 8 bases and at J to 3 bases, leaving 6 bases not matched to a gene. DNA for the CDR3: TGTGCCAGCTCTGACAGGGGGCGGGAAGAGACCCAGTACTTC. It translates to CASSDRGREETQYF.

This clone was detected only a few times. The gene calls are TRBV5-1 and TRBJ1-2; D is possibly TRBD1 (6 bases). CDR1 and CDR2 (germline): SGHRS, YFSETQ. The CDR3 runs 14 residues. The ends were cut back, 2 bases at V and 6 bases at J, with 14 bases in the middle. As DNA, the CDR3 is TGCGCCAGCAGCTTTCAGGGGAAGGGAGATGGCTACACCTTC. Translating it yields CASSFQGKGDGYTF.

This chain joins TRBV2 and TRBJ2-3; D is unresolved. The length of the CDR3 is 15 residues. V lost 3 bases and J 2 bases, leaving 12 bases between the germline ends. From germline, CDR1 is SNHLY and CDR2 FYNNEI. The CDR3 bases are TGTGCCAGCAGTGAGGACCGGATAACCACAGATACGCAGTATTTT. This sequence encodes CASSEDRITTDTQYF.

The CDR3 nucleotides are TGTGCCATCAGTCAACAGACAGGGCCACAAGAGACCCAGTACTTC. It codes for CAISQQTGPQETQYF. The genes are TRBV10-3 and TRBJ2-5; TRBD1 agrees at 7 bases. With V trimmed by 5 bases and J by 2 bases, 8 bases remained unmatched. Germline V gene data show CDR1 as ENHRY and CDR2 as SYGVKD. The CDR3 is made up of 15 amino acids.

This clone was seen only a few times. The chain recombines TRBV7-2 with TRBJ2-5, with unresolved D. CDR1 is SGHTA and CDR2 is FQGNSA in the germline V gene. V lost 5 bases and J lost 5, with 12 bases in between. The CDR3 has 13 residues. Written as DNA, the CDR3 is TGTGCCAGCAGCCCGAAATCGTGGGAGACCCAGTACTTC. This gives the protein CASSPKSWETQYF. Full variable domain (remainder filled in from reference TRBV7-2 and TRBJ2-5): GAGVSQSPSNKVTEKGKDVELRCDPISGHTALYWYRQSLGQGLEFLIYFQGNSAPDKSGLPSDRFSAERTGGSVSTLTIQRTQQEDSAVYLCASSPKSWETQYFGPGTRLLVL.

The sample holds a few counts of this clone. The rearrangement uses TRBV6-5 and TRBJ2-7; 7 bases are a match to TRBD2. The CDR3 contains 15 residues. Germline V gene sequence: CDR1 MNHEY, CDR2 SVGAGI. Trimming removed 0 bases from V and 2 bases from J; junction bases left unmatched: 4. Here the CDR3 DNA reads TGTGCCAGCAGTTACTCCCCAGCGGGGACCTACGAGCAGTACTTC. As protein: CASSYSPAGTYEQYF.